This TCR beta chain was documented in a study of early T cells in non-severe SARS-CoV-2 infection. A single record per CDR3 protein comes from TCRdb applying MiXCR to the 5' RACE reads. Found here are some 97,000 distinct CDR3 sequences, more than 9.5% of them singletons; the top ten hold just over 4.5%. The J segment lost 2 bases and the V segment lost 8 bases, leaving 13 bases of the junction unmatched. Germline V gene sequence: CDR1 ENHRY, CDR2 SYGVKD. This CDR3 is built from 18 residues. This clonotype was seen many times. This sequence joins TRBV10-3 and TRBJ2-3; 13 nucleotides line up with TRBD2. The TCR was taken from an adult who was a healthcare worker with PCR-confirmed SARS-CoV-2 infection or an uninfected control (not recorded which). The material sequenced was whole blood, taken at baseline. The CDR3 DNA follows: TGTGCCATCTCCCCAACCGGACTAGCGGGGGAATTCACAGATACGCAGTATTTT. This translates into CAISPTGLAGEFTDTQYF.